Sequencing of this TCR beta chain was carried out in a study of beta chain features in type 1 diabetes. Study-wide findings and caveats: Type 1 diabetes patients had TCRB CDR3s that were shorter (moderately but significantly so) in all four CD4+ subsets.

Only a few counts were recorded for this clone. What it binds is unknown. There was one heparinised blood draw per donor, averaging around 100 mL. Expressed TCRB transcripts were sequenced because the entire RNA isolate underwent reverse transcription. Measured with immunoSEQ multiplex PCR; TCRdb has only the in-frame clones, and not every one. The table shows about 400,000 clones, with 10% to 15% occurring only once. Looked up from germline, CDR1 is LGHNT and CDR2 is FRNRAP. Trimming pared 1 base from V and 5 bases from J, leaving 9 bases between. There are 15 residues in the CDR3. The sample was naive CD4+ T cells from blood. The chain couples TRBV12-5 to TRBJ1-6, with TRBD1 as a possible D gene (5 bases). The receptor's source is a woman between 18 and 30 years old with type 1 diabetes. CDR3 nucleotides: TGTGCTAGTGGTTTGGGGCAGGGAAATAATTCACCCCTCCACTTT. This encodes CASGLGQGNNSPLHF. The whole variable domain, filled in from reference TRBV12-5 and TRBJ1-6, reads DARVTQTPRHKVTEMGQEVTMRCQPILGHNTVFWYRQTMMQGLELLAYFRNRAPLDDSGMPKDRFSAEMPDATLATLKIQPSEPRDSAVYFCASGLGQGNNSPLHFGNGTRLTVT.